This T cell receptor (beta chain) was identified in a study of PD-1 blockade in classical Hodgkin lymphoma. As for the study in general: On a schedule of every 2 weeks, patients received nivolumab 3 mg/kg intravenously. Broader study findings: Compared with healthy donors, newly diagnosed patients reportedly showed lower baseline TCR diversity.

The time point denotes: cycle 4 day 1 (C4D1), after 6 weeks of nivolumab. Each patient relapsed following autologous stem cell transplantation, and prior brentuximab vedotin exposure differed. The CD4+ T cells used were purified from thawed PBMCs through magnetic negative selection. Relapsed/refractory classical Hodgkin lymphoma patients had complete, partial or progressive responses. Concerning this clone: As yet, its antigen is unknown.

The assay was immunoSEQ multiplex PCR, and TCRdb's table has in-frame clones only and misses some. The sample yields around 18,000 clones, more than 65% seen once. The CDR3 runs to 17 residues. Germline loops: CDR1 WNHNN, CDR2 SYGVQD (reference sequence). The trim removed 10 bases at V and 3 bases at J, leaving 18 bases unmatched. This rearrangement joins TRBV10-1 to TRBJ2-1; TRBD1 matches 7 bases. This material consisted of CD4+ T cells from blood, taken before the fourth cycle of nivolumab. This clonotype originated in a human donor with classical Hodgkin lymphoma. The CDR3 loop reads CATMGLLDGTDYNEQFF. In nucleotides, the CDR3 is TGCGCCACCATGGGTTTGCTCGATGGGACAGACTACAATGAGCAGTTCTTC.